This TCR beta chain was sequenced during a study of molecular identifiers for immune sequencing clone quantification. Study-wide context: Replicates partitioned RNA from approximately 20,000 or 100,000 naive CD8 cells into five parts, sequencing four.

This clonotype was seen a few times. Its antigen is as yet unknown. Between the trimmed V and J ends, which lost 2 bases and 0 bases, there was a span of 5 bases. This CDR3 is 15 amino acids long. Germline values: CDR1 SGHAT, CDR2 FQNNGV. General observations from the study: Should identical TCR molecules share a barcode, the sizes of highly expanded clones could be underestimated.

Researchers sorted naive CD8 T cells as cells that were CD8+CD4-CCR7+CD45RA+. One entry per CDR3 protein results from TCRdb running MiXCR on the PCR reads. The sample contains roughly 320,000 distinct CDR3 sequences, about a quarter of which appear only once. Input material: naive CD8+ T cells from blood, with Jurkat cell RNA spiked in. Subset of the sample: FACS-sorted CD8+CD4-CCR7+CD45RA+ naive T cells. The V and J genes are TRBV11-2 and TRBJ1-6; D remains ambiguous. The receptor was isolated from a human donor in good health. Some libraries in this study had Jurkat cell RNA spiked in. CDR3 in DNA: TGTGCCAGCAGCTTAACGGGCTCCTATAATTCACCCCTCCACTTT. Its protein product is CASSLTGSYNSPLHF.